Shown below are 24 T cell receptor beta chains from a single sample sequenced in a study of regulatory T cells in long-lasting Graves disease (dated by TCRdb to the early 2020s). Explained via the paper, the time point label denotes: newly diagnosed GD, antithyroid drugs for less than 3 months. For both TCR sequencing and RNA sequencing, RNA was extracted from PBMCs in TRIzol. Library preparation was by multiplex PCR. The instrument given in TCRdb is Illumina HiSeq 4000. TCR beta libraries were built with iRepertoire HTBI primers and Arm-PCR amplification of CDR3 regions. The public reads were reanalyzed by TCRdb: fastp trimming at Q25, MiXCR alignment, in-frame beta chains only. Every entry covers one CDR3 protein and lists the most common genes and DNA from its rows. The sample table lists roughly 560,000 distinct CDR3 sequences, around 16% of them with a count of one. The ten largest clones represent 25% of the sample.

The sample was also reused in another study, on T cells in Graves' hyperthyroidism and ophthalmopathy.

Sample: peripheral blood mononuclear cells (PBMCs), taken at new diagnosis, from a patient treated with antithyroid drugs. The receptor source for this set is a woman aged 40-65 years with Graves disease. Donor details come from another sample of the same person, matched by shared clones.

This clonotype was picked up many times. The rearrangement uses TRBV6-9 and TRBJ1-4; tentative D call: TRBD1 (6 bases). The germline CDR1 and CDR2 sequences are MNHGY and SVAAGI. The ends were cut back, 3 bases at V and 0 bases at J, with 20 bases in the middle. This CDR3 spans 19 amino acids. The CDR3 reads CASSYSIGRGETTNEKLFF. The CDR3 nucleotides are TGTGCCAGCAGTTACTCTATAGGCAGGGGCGAAACAACTAATGAAAAACTGTTTTTT.

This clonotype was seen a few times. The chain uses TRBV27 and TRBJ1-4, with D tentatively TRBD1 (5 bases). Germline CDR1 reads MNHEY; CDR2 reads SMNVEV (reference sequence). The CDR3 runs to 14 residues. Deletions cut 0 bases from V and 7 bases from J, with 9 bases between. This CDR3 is CASSLSPGGEKLFF. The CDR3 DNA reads TGTGCCAGCAGTTTATCCCCTGGGGGTGAAAAACTGTTTTTT.

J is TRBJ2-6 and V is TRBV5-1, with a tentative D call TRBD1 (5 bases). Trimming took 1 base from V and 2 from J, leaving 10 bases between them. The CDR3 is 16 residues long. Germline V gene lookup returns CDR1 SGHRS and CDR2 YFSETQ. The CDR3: CASSLTGAAGANVLTF. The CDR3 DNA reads TGCGCCAGCAGCTTGACTGGGGCGGCTGGGGCCAACGTCCTGACTTTC.

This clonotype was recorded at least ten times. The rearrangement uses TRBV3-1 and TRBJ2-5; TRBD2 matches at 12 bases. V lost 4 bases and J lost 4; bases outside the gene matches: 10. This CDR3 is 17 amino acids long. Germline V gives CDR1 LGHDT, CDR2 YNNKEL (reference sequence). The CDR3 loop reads CASSRRPSGGAGETQYF. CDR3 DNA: TGTGCCAGCAGCCGTCGACCTAGCGGGGGGGCGGGAGAGACCCAGTACTTC.

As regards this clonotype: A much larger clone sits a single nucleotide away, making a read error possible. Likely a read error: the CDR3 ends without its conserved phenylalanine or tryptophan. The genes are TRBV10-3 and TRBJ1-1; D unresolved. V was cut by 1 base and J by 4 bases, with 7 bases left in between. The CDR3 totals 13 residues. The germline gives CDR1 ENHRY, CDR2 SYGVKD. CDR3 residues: CAISEFMVTEAFL. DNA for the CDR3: TGTGCCATCAGTGAGTTTATGGTCACTGAAGCTTTCCTT.

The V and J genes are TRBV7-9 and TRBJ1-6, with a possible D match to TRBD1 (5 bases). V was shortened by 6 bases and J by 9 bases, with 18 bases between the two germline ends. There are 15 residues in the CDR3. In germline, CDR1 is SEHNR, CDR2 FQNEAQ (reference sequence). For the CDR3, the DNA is TGTGCCAGCAGACTAGCGAGGAGGGGAACTTCACCCCTCCACTTT. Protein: CASRLARRGTSPLHF.

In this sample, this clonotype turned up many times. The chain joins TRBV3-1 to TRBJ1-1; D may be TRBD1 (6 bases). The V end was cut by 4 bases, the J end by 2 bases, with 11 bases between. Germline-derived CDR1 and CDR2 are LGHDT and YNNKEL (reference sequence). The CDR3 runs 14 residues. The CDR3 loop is CASSPGQINTEAFF. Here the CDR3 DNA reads TGTGCCAGCAGCCCAGGACAGATCAACACTGAAGCTTTCTTT.

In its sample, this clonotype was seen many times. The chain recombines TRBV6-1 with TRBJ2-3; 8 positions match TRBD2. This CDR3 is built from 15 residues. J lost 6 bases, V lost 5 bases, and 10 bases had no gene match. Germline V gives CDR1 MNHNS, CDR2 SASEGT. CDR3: CASSPLAGPRDTQYF. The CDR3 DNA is TGTGCCAGCAGTCCTCTAGCGGGTCCTAGGGATACGCAGTATTTT.

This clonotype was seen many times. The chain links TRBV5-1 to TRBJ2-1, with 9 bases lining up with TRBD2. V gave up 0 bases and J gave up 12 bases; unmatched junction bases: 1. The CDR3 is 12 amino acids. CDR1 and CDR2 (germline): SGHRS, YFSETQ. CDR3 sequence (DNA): TGCGCCAGCAGCTTGGAAGCGGGGGGGCAGTTCTTC. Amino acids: CASSLEAGGQFF.

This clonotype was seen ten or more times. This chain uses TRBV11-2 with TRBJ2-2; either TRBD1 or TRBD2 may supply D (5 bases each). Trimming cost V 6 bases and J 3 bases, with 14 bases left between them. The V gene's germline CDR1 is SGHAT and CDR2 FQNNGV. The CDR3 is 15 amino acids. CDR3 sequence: CASRSIRGYTGELFF. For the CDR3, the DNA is TGTGCCAGCAGGTCTATCCGGGGCTACACCGGGGAGCTGTTTTTT.

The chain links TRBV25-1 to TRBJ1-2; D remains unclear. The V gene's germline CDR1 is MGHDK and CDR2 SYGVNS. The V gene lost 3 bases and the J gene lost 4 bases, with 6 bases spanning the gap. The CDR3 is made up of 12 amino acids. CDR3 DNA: TGTGCCAGCAGTGAGACTATCTATGGCTACACCTTC. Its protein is CASSETIYGYTF.

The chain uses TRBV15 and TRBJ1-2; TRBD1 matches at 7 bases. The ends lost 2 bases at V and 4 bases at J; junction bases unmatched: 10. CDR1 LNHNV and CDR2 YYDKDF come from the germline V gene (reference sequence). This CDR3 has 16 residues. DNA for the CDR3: TGTGCCACCAGCAGACCAAGAACAGGGGTAATCTATGGCTACACCTTC. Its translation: CATSRPRTGVIYGYTF.

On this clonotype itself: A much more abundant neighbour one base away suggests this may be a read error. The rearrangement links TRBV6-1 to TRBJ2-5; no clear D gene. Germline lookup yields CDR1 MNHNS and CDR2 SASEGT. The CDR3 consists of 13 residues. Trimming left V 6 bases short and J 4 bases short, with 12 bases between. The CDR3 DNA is TGTGCCAGCAGAAACTACGTTTCAGAGACCCAGTACTTC. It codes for CASRNYVSETQYF.

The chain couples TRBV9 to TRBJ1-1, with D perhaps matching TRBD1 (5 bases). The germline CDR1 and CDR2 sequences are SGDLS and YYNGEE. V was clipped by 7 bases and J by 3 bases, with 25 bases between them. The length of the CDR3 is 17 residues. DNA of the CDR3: TGTGCCAGCTCCCCTCGTGAGGGGCGAGTAAGCGACACTGAAGCTTTCTTT. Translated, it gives CASSPREGRVSDTEAFF.

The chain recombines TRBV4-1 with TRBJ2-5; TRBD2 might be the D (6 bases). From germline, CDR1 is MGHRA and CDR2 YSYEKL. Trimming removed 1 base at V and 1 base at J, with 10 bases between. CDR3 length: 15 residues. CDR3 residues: CASSQARGSQETQYF. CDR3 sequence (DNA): TGCGCCAGCAGCCAAGCCCGGGGGTCCCAAGAGACCCAGTACTTC.

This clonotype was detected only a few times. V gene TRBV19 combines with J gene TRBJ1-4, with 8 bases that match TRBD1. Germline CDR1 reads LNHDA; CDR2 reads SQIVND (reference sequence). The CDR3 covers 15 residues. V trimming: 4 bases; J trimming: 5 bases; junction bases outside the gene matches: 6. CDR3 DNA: TGTGCCAGTAGTACCGGGACAGGCCCGAATGAAAAACTGTTTTTT. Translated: CASSTGTGPNEKLFF. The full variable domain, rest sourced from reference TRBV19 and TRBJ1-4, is DGGITQSPKYLFRKEGQNVTLSCEQNLNHDAMYWYRQDPGQGLRLIYYSQIVNDFQKGDIAEGYSVSREKKESFPLTVTSAQKNPTAFYLCASSTGTGPNEKLFFGSGTQLSVL.

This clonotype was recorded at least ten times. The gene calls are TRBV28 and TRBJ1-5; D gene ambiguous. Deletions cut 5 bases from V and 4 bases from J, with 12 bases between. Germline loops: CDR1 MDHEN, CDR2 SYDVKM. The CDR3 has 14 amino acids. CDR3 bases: TGTGCCAGCAGTCCGACGGTCCTTAATCAGCCCCAGCATTTT. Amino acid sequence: CASSPTVLNQPQHF.

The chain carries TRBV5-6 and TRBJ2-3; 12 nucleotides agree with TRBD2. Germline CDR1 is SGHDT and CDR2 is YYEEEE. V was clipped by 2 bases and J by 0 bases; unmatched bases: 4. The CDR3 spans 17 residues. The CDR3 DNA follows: TGTGCCAGCAGCTTCCTTCTAGCGGGGGGGAGCACAGATACGCAGTATTTT. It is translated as CASSFLLAGGSTDTQYF. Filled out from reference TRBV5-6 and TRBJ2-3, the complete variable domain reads DAGVTQSPTHLIKTRGQQVTLRCSPKSGHDTVSWYQQALGQGPQFIFQYYEEEERQRGNFPDRFSGHQFPNYSSELNVNALLLGDSALYLCASSFLLAGGSTDTQYFGPGTRLTVL.

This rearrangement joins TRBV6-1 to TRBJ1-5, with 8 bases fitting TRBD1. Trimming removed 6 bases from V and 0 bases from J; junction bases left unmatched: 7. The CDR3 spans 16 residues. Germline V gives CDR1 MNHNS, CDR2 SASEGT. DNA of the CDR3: TGTGCCAGCAGCTCGACAGGGGCGAGTAGCAATCAGCCCCAGCATTTT. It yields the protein CASSSTGASSNQPQHF.

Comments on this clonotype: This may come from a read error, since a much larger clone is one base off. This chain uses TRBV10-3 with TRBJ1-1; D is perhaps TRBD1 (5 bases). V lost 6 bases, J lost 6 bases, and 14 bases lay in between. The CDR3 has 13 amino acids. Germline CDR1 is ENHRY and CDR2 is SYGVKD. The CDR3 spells CAIRSGGDAEAFF. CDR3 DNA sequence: TGTGCCATCAGGTCCGGAGGGGACGCTGAAGCTTTCTTT.

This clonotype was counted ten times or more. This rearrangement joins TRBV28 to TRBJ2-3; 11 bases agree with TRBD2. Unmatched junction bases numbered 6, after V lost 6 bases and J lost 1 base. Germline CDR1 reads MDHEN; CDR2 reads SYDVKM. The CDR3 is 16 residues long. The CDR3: CASSVSGGAGTDTQYF. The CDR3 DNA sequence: TGTGCCAGCAGCGTTAGCGGGGGGGCGGGCACAGATACGCAGTATTTT.

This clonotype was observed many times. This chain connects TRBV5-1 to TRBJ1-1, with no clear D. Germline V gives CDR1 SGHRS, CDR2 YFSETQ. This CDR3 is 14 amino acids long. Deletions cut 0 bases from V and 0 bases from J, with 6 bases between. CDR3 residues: CASSLGVLNTEAFF. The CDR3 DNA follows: TGCGCCAGCAGCTTGGGAGTTCTGAACACTGAAGCTTTCTTT. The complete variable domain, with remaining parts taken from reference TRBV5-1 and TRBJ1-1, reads KAGVTQTPRYLIKTRGQQVTLSCSPISGHRSVSWYQQTPGQGLQFLFEYFSETQRNKGNFPGRFSGRQFSNSRSEMNVSTLELGDSALYLCASSLGVLNTEAFFGQGTRLTVV.

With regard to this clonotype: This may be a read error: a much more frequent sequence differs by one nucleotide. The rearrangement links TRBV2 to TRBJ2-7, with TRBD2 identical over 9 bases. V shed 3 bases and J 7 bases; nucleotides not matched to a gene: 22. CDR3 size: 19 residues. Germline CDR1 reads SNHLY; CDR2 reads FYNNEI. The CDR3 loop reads CASSDAAGGQIKFYNEQYF. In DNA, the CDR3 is TGTGCCAGCAGTGATGCGGCGGGGGGGCAGATTAAGTTCTACAATGAGCAGTACTTC.

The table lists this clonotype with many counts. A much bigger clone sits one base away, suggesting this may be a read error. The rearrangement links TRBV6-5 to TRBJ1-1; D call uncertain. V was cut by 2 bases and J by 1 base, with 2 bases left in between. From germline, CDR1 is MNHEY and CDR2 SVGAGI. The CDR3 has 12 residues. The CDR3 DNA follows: TGTGCCAGCAGTTACCAGAACACTGAAGCTTTCTTT. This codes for CASSYQNTEAFF.